This entry is about one T cell receptor (beta chain). What it binds is unknown. This CDR3 region has 15 residues. Germline CDR1 SGHVS, CDR2 FQNEAQ. Trimming shortened V by 5 bases and J by 3 bases, and 13 bases separated the two germline ends. The data derive from a study of T cells after posttransplantation cyclophosphamide. Busulfan-fludarabine conditioning, marrow transplant, and cyclophosphamide on days +3 and +4 were administered. Clones were sequenced by immunoSEQ multiplex PCR, and TCRdb holds only the in-frame ones, with some missing. The table includes about 19,000 clones, under 80% detected once. General study findings and limits: Skin or GI-infiltrating T cells shared few TRB sequences with blood.

The input for sequencing was PBMCs, taken after an allogeneic stem cell transplant with post-transplant cyclophosphamide. The sequence came from a male patient aged 25-45 years who received an allogeneic stem cell transplant from a related donor, was CMV-positive, and had acute GVHD only. Certain T cells may be donor cells from the graft. This sequence joins TRBV7-8 and TRBJ2-2, with D possibly matching TRBD1 (6 bases). The CDR3 bases are TGTGCCAGCAGCCCGATGGGACACGACACCGGGGAGCTGTTTTTT. Protein product: CASSPMGHDTGELFF.